This T cell receptor beta chain was documented in a study of preoperative IRX-2 immunotherapy in early breast cancer. Treatment defined: preoperative locoregional IRX-2 cytokine immunotherapy. This table comes from immunoSEQ multiplex PCR, and its TCRdb copy is limited to in-frame clones, with some not included. The sample includes a few thousand clones, roughly 76% of them seen just once. CDR3 length equals 16 residues. V was clipped by 5 bases and J by 3 bases; unmatched bases: 6. Germline loops: CDR1 SGHNT, CDR2 YENEEA. This clone was observed a few times. J is TRBJ1-5 and V is TRBV11-3, with 11 nucleotides matching TRBD1. This material consisted of tumor tissue, taken after IRX-2 immunotherapy. The sequence was obtained from a human donor with breast cancer. The CDR3 DNA follows: TGTGCCAGCAGCCCCGGACAGGGGGCTAACAATCAGCCCCAGCATTTT. It translates to CASSPGQGANNQPQHF.